This TCR beta chain comes out of a study of human T cells and chemical hapten exposure. Time point meaning: patch test 2, 6 weeks after DPC sensitization. The treatment is: therapeutic diphenylcyclopropenone sensitization with weekly scalp DPC. TCRdb ran MiXCR on the RACE reads and lists one entry per CDR3 protein. The table lists tens of thousands of distinct CDR3 sequences, 8% to 13% of them singletons. This clonotype was recorded a few times. Sequencing was performed on whole blood, taken in connection with sensitization to the hapten diphenylcyclopropenone (DPC). The sequence was collected from a man aged 35-49 years with alopecia areata. Some clones in this sample may be carry-over from other donors' samples.

The CDR3 loop is CASSQDGLGGEQYV. In DNA, the CDR3 is TGTGCCAGCAGCCAGGACGGGTTGGGTGGCGAGCAGTACGTC. The chain carries TRBV7-9 and TRBJ2-7, with D unresolved. V lost 5 bases and J 6 bases, leaving 17 bases between the germline ends. The length of the CDR3 is 14 residues. The germline V gene has CDR1 SEHNR and CDR2 FQNEAQ (reference sequence).